This TCR beta chain emerged from a study of cytomegalovirus exposure and HLA in healthy donors. Looking at the study overall: A prior analysis found about 110 million unique TCR beta sequences from around 180 million T cells. Whole-study findings and limits: For most TCR beta V segments, an earlier analysis put the productive rate at about 90% or about 30% of the time.

Between the trimmed V and J ends, which lost 0 bases and 1 base, there was a span of 7 bases. The CDR3 contains 14 residues. Germline V gives CDR1 MNHEY, CDR2 SVGAGI. The donors (healthy individuals) were bone marrow donors. Donors sampled were nominally healthy, though unrecorded immune exposures were likely. Turning to this clone: Antigen unknown.

The PCR ran on 60 Vbeta and 13 Jbeta primers. Using immunoSEQ multiplex PCR, the repertoire was profiled, and TCRdb retains in-frame clones only, with some absent. The profile shows 150,000 to 200,000 clones, 82% of them singletons. The source of this sequence is a man aged 45-65 years in good health and CMV-seropositive. The gene calls are TRBV6-5 and TRBJ2-7; D is uncertain. The sequenced material came from PBMCs. CDR3 DNA sequence: TGTGCCAGCAGTTACTCCCTTCGGTCCTACGAGCAGTACTTC. This codes for CASSYSLRSYEQYF.